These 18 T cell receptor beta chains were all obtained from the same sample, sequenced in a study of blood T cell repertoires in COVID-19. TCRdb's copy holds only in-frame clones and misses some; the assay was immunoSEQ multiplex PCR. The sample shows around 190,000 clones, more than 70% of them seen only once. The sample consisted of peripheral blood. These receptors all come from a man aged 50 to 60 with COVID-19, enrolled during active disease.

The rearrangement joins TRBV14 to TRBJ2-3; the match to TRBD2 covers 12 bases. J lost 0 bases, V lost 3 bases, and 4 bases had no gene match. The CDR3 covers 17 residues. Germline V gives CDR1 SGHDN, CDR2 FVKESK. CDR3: CASSHRTSGVSTDTQYF. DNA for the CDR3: TGTGCCAGCAGCCACAGGACTAGCGGGGTTAGCACAGATACGCAGTATTTT.

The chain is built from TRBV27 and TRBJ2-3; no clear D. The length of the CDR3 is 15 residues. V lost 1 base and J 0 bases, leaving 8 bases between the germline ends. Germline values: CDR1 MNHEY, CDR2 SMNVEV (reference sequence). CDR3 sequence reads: CASSLYSISTDTQYF. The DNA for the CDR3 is TGTGCCAGCAGTTTATATAGCATAAGCACAGATACGCAGTATTTT.

The CDR3 bases are TGTGCCACCAGTGATTCCGGGACTCAGGGGGCCGGGGAGCTGTTTTTT. It codes for CATSDSGTQGAGELFF. The chain couples TRBV24-1 to TRBJ2-2, with D perhaps TRBD1 (7 bases). CDR3 length equals 16 residues. V shed 2 bases and J shed 6 bases, with 15 bases lying between them. Germline V CDR1 and CDR2: KGHDR, SFDVKD.

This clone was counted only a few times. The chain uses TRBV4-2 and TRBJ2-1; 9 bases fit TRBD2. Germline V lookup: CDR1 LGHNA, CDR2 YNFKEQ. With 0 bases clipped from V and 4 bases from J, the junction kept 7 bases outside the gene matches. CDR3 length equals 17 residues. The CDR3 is CASSQEPAGGLYNEQFF. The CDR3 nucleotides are TGTGCCAGCAGCCAAGAACCAGCGGGGGGCCTATACAATGAGCAGTTCTTC.

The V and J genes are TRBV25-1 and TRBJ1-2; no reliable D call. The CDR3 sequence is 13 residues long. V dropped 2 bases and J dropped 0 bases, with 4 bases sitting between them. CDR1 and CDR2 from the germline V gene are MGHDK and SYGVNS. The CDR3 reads CASSELSNYGYTF. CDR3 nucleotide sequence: TGTGCCAGCAGTGAACTCTCTAACTATGGCTACACCTTC.

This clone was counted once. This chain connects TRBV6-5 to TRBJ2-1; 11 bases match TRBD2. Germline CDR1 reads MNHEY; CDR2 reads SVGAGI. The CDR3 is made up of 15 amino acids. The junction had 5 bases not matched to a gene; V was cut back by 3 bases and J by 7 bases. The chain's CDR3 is CASSYIAGGENEQFF. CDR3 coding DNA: TGTGCCAGCAGTTATATAGCGGGGGGGGAGAATGAGCAGTTCTTC.

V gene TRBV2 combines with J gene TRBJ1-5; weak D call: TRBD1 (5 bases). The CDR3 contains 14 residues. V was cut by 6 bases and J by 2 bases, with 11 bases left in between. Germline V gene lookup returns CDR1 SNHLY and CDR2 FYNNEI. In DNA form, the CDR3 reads TGTGCCAGCAGCGACAGAACCCGCAATCAGCCCCAGCATTTT. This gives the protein CASSDRTRNQPQHF.

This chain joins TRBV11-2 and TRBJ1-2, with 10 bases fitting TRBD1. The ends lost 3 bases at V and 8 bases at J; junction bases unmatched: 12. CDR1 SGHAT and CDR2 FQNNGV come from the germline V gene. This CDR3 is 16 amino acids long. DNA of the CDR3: TGTGCCAGCAGCTTTGGGACCGGGACAGGGGATCGAGGCTACACCTTC. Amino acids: CASSFGTGTGDRGYTF.

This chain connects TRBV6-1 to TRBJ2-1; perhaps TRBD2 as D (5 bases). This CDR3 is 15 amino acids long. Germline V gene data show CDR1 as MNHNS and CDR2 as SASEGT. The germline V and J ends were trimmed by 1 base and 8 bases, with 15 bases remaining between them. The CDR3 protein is CASSEGVWRWDEQFF. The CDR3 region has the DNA TGTGCCAGCAGTGAAGGTGTGTGGAGGTGGGATGAGCAGTTCTTC.

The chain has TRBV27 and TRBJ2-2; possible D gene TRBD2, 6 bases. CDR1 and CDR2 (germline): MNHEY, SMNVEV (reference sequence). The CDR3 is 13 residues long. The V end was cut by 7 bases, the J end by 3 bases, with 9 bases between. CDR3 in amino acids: CASNTGDTGELFF. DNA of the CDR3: TGTGCCAGCAACACGGGAGACACCGGGGAGCTGTTTTTT.

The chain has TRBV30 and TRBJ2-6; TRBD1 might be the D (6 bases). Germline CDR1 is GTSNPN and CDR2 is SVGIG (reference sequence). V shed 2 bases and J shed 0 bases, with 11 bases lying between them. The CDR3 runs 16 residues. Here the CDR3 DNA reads TGTGCCTGGAGTCACAACAGGGTCTCTGGGGCCAACGTCCTGACTTTC. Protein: CAWSHNRVSGANVLTF.

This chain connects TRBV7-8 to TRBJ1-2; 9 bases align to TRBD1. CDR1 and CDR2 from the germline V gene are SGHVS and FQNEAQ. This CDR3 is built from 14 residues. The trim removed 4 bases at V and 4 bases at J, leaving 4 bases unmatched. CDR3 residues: CASSYRGQSYGYTF. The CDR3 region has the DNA TGTGCCAGCAGCTACAGGGGGCAGAGCTATGGCTACACCTTC.

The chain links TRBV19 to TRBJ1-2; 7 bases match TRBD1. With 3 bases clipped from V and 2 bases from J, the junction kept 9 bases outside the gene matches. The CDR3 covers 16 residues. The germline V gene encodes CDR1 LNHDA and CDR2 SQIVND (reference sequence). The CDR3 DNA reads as TGTGCCAGTAGTATGGGAAGGGGGCAATTGAACTATGGCTACACCTTC. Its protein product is CASSMGRGQLNYGYTF.

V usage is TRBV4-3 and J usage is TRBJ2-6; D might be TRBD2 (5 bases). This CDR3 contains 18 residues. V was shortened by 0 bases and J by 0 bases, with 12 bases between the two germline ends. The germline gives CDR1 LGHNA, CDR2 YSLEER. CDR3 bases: TGCGCCAGCAGCCAAGAATGGTCCAGCGGCTCTGGGGCCAACGTCCTGACTTTC. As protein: CASSQEWSSGSGANVLTF.

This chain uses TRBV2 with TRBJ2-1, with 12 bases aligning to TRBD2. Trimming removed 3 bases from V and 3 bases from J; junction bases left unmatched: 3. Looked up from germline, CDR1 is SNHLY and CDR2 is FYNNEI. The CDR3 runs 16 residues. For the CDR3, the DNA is TGTGCCAGCAGTGAGGCGACTAGCGGGAGCTACAATGAGCAGTTCTTC. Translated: CASSEATSGSYNEQFF.

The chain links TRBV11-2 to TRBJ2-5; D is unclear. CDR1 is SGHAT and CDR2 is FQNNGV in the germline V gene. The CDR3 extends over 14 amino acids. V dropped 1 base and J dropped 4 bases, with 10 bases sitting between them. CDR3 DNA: TGTGCCAGCAGCTTAGGGGTTCTAGGAGAGACCCAGTACTTC. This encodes CASSLGVLGETQYF. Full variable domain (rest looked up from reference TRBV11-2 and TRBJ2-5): EAGVAQSPRYKIIEKRQSVAFWCNPISGHATLYWYQQILGQGPKLLIQFQNNGVVDDSQLPKDRFSAERLKGVDSTLKIQPAKLEDSAVYLCASSLGVLGETQYFGPGTRLLVL.

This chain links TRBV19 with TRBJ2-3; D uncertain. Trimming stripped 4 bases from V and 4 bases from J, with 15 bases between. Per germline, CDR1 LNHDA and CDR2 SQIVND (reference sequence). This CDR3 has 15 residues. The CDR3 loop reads CASSSALVSADTQYF. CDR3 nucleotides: TGTGCCAGTAGTAGCGCTCTAGTTTCGGCAGATACGCAGTATTTT. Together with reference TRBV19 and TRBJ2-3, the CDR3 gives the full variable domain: DGGITQSPKYLFRKEGQNVTLSCEQNLNHDAMYWYRQDPGQGLRLIYYSQIVNDFQKGDIAEGYSVSREKKESFPLTVTSAQKNPTAFYLCASSSALVSADTQYFGPGTRLTVL.

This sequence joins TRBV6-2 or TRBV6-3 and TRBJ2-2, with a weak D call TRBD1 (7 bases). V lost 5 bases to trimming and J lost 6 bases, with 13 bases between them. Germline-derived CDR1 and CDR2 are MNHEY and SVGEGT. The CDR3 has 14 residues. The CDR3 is CASSPRRGPGELFF. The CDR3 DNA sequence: TGTGCCAGCAGTCCCAGGAGGGGGCCCGGGGAGCTGTTTTTT.